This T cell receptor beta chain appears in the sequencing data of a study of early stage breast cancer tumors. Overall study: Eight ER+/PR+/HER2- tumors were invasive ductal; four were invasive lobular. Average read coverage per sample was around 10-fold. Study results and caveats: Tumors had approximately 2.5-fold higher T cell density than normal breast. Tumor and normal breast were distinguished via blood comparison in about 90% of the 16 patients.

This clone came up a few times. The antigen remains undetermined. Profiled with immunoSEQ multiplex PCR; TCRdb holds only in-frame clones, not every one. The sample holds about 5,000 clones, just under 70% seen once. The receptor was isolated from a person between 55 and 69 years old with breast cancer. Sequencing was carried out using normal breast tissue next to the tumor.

The CDR3 DNA reads TGTGCCAGCAGTGCAGACAGGGCGAAGGCCAACGTCCTGACTTTC. Translated, it gives CASSADRAKANVLTF. This chain joins TRBV2 and TRBJ2-6, with 7 bases matching TRBD1. The CDR3 length is 15 residues. Germline values: CDR1 SNHLY, CDR2 FYNNEI. The trim removed 4 bases at V and 6 bases at J, leaving 6 bases unmatched.